This TCR beta chain is drawn from a study of blood T cell repertoires in COVID-19. At the level of the study: Nucleic acid was either cDNA or gDNA, and it came from T cells, B-cell-depleted T cells, or PBMCs.

Assay: immunoSEQ multiplex PCR; the TCRdb copy retains only in-frame clones and omits some. The sample holds some 320,000 clones; about 87% are singletons and the top ten take 7.8%. The CDR3 runs 15 residues. Germline V gives CDR1 MDHEN, CDR2 SYDVKM. The V end was cut by 5 bases, the J end by 4 bases, with 15 bases between. The chain couples TRBV28 to TRBJ2-1, with D possibly being TRBD2 (6 bases). Sequenced material: peripheral blood. The receptor comes from a woman aged 45-59 years who had recovered from COVID-19. This CDR3 is CASSPMRGAYNEQFF. The CDR3 region has the DNA TGTGCCAGCAGTCCAATGCGGGGAGCTTACAATGAGCAGTTCTTC.